What follows is one T cell receptor (beta chain) and its context. The CDR3 runs to 14 residues. Germline V lookup: CDR1 SGHRS, CDR2 YFSETQ. Trimming took off 0 bases at V and 2 bases at J, with 9 bases between the two ends. The sample belongs to a study of blood T cell repertoires in COVID-19. At the level of the study: There were acute and convalescent COVID-19 samples, and they came from the United States, Italy and Spain.

Repertoires were generated with immunoSEQ multiplex PCR, while TCRdb's copy carries only in-frame clones and drops some. The sample lists 240,000 or so clones, about 85% occurring once. The V and J genes are TRBV5-1 and TRBJ2-7; tentatively, D is TRBD1 (6 bases). The material sequenced was peripheral blood. The TCR was taken from a man aged 25-45 years who had recovered from COVID-19. The CDR3 DNA sequence: TGCGCCAGCAGCTTGGACAGGGAAACCTACGAGCAGTACTTC. It translates to CASSLDRETYEQYF.